This T cell receptor (beta chain) was sequenced for a study of blood T cell repertoires in COVID-19. V shed 7 bases, J shed 5 bases, and the junction held 6 bases outside the gene matches. CDR3 length equals 14 residues. Per the germline V gene, CDR1 is LNHDA and CDR2 is SQIVND (reference sequence). Authors' methods: From reference gene primer amplification, estimates of nucleated cell counts were derived. Using immunoSEQ multiplex PCR, the repertoire was profiled, and TCRdb retains in-frame clones only, with some absent. From that table come the V and J calls and clone size; the DNA was used to work out D and trimming. The profile covers 44,000 or so clones, with around 85% appearing a single time and 4.4% taken by the ten largest.

This TCR derives from a man in his fifties or sixties with active COVID-19. This rearrangement joins TRBV19 to TRBJ1-4; 8 bases fit TRBD1. Sequenced: peripheral blood. The CDR3 DNA reads as TGTGCCAGTAAGAAACAGGGGGAGAATGAAAAACTGTTTTTT. Its translation is CASKKQGENEKLFF.